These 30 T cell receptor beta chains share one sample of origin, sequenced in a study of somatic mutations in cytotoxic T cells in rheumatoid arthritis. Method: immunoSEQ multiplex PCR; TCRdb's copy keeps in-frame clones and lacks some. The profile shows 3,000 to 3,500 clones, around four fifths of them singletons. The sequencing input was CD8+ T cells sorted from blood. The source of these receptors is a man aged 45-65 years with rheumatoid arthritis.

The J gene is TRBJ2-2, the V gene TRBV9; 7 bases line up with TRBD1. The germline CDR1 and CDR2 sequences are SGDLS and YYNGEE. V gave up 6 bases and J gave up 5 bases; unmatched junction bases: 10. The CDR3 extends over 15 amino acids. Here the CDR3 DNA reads TGTGCCAGCACCAGAGACAGGGTGATAACCGGGGAGCTGTTTTTT. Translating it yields CASTRDRVITGELFF.

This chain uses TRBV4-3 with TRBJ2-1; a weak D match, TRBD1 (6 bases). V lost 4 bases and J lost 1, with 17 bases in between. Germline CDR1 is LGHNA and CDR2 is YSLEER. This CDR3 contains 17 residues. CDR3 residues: CASSPRGGKPSYNEQFF. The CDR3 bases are TGCGCCAGCAGCCCGAGAGGGGGAAAACCTTCCTACAATGAGCAGTTCTTC.

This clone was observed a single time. CDR3 sequence: CASGLVRGLGDTQYF. The CDR3, as DNA: TGTGCTAGTGGTTTGGTCAGGGGCCTGGGGGATACGCAGTATTTT. The chain uses TRBV12-5 and TRBJ2-3; weak D call: TRBD1 (6 bases). Trimming removed 0 bases at V and 6 bases at J, with 13 bases between. Germline CDR1 LGHNT, CDR2 FRNRAP. The CDR3 runs 15 residues. The entire variable domain, with the rest obtained from reference TRBV12-5 and TRBJ2-3, is as follows: DARVTQTPRHKVTEMGQEVTMRCQPILGHNTVFWYRQTMMQGLELLAYFRNRAPLDDSGMPKDRFSAEMPDATLATLKIQPSEPRDSAVYFCASGLVRGLGDTQYFGPGTRLTVL.

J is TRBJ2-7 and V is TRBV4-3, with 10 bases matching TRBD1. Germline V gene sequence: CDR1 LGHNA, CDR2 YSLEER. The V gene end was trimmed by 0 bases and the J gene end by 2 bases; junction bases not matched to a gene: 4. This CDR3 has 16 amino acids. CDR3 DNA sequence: TGCGCCAGCAGCCAAGATGAGGGGACAGGGGCCTACGAGCAGTACTTC. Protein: CASSQDEGTGAYEQYF.

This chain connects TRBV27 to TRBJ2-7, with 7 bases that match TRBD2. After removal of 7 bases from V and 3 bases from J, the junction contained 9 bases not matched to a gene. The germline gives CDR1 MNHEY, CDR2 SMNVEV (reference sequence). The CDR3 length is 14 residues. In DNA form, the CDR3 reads TGTGCCAGCACCCCCGGCGGGAGTCTCTACGAGCAGTACTTC. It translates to CASTPGGSLYEQYF.

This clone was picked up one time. CDR3 coding DNA: TGTGCCAGCAGTTACACGGGACAGGTTTATGAGCAGTTCTTC. Translation gives CASSYTGQVYEQFF. This rearrangement joins TRBV6-5 to TRBJ2-1, with TRBD1 identical over 8 bases. CDR1 is MNHEY and CDR2 is SVGAGI in the germline V gene. This CDR3 is 14 amino acids long. V shed 2 bases and J 8 bases; nucleotides not matched to a gene: 5.

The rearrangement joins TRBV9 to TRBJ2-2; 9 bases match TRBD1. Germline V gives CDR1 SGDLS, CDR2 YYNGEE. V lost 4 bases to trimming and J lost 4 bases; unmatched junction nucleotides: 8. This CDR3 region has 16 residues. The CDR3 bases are TGTGCCAGCAGCCCTCGGACAGGGGCCACCACCGGGGAGCTGTTTTTT. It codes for CASSPRTGATTGELFF.

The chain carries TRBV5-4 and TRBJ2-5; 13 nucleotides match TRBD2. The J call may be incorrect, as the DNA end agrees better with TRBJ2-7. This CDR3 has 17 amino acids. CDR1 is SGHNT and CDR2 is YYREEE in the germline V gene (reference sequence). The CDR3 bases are TGTGCCAGCAGCTTGGTCGGACTAGCGGGAGAATCCTACGAGCAGTACTTC. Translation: CASSLVGLAGESYEQYF.

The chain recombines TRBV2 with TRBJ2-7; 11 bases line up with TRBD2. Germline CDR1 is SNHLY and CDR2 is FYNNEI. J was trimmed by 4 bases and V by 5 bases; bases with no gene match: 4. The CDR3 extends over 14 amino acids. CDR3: CASSTSGSPYEQYF. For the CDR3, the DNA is TGTGCCAGCAGTACTAGCGGGAGCCCATACGAGCAGTACTTC.

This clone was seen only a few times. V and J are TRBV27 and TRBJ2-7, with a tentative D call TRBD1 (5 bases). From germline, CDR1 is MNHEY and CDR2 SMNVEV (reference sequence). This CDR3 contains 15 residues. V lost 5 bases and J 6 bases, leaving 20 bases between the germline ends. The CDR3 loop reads CASSHAQASLFEQYF. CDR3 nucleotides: TGTGCCAGCAGTCACGCACAGGCTTCCCTGTTCGAGCAGTACTTC.

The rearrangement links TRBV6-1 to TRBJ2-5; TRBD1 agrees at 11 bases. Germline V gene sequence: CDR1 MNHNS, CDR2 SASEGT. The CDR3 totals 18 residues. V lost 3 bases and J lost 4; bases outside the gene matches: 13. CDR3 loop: CASSDRDRGLGYRETQYF. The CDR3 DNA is TGTGCCAGCAGTGATAGGGACAGGGGGTTAGGGTATCGAGAGACCCAGTACTTC.

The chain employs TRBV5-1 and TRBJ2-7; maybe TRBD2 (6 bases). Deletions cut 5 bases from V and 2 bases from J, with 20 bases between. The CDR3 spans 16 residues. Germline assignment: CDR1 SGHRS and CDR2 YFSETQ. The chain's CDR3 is CASRGGFGGVTYEQYF. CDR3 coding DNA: TGCGCCAGCAGGGGGGGTTTCGGGGGAGTAACCTACGAGCAGTACTTC.

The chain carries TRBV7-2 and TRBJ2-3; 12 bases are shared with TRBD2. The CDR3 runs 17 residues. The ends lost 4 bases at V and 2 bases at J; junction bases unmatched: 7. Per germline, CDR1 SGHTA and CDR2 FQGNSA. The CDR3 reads CASSSGLAGLYTDTQYF. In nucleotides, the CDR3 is TGTGCCAGCAGCTCCGGACTAGCGGGACTCTACACAGATACGCAGTATTTT. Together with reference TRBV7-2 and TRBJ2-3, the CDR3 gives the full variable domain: GAGVSQSPSNKVTEKGKDVELRCDPISGHTALYWYRQSLGQGLEFLIYFQGNSAPDKSGLPSDRFSAERTGGSVSTLTIQRTQQEDSAVYLCASSSGLAGLYTDTQYFGPGTRLTVL.

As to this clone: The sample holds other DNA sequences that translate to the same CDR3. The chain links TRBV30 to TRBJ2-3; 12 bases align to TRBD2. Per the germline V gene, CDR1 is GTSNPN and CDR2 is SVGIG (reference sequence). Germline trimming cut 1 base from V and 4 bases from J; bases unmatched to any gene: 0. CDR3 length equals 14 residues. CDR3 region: CAWSGLAGADTQYF. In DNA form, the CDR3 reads TGTGCCTGGAGTGGACTAGCGGGAGCAGATACGCAGTATTTT.

The DNA for the CDR3 is TGTGCCAGCAGTAGGGACAGGGATGACGAGCAGTACTTC. Its protein is CASSRDRDDEQYF. V is TRBV2 and J is TRBJ2-7; 9 nucleotides agree with TRBD1. Germline V CDR1 and CDR2: SNHLY, FYNNEI. This CDR3 comprises 13 residues. V lost 5 bases and J lost 5; bases outside the gene matches: 4.

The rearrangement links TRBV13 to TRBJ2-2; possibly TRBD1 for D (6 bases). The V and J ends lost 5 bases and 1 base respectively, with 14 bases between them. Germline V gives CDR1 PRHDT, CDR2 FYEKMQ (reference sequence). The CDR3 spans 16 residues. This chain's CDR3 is CASSPWTAMNTGELFF. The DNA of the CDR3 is TGTGCCAGCAGCCCTTGGACAGCTATGAACACCGGGGAGCTGTTTTTT.

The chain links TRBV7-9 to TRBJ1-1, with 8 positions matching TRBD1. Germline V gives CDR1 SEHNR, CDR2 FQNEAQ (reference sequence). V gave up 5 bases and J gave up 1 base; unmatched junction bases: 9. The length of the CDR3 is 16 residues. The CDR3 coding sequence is TGTGCCAGCAGCCCGCGGGACAGGACCCCGAACACTGAAGCTTTCTTT. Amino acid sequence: CASSPRDRTPNTEAFF.

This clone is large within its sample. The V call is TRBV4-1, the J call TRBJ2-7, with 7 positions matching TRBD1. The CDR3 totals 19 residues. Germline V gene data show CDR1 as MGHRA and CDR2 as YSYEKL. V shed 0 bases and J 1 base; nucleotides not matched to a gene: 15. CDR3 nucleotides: TGCGCCAGCAGCCAAGATCTCTATGCTGGGACAGACTATTCCTACGAGCAGTACTTC. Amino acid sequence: CASSQDLYAGTDYSYEQYF.

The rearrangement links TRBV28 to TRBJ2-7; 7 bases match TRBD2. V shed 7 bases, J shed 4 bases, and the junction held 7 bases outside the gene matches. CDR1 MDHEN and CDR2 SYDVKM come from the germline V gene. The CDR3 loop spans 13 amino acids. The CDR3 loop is CASTPGGWYEQYF. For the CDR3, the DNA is TGTGCCAGCACCCCGGGGGGATGGTACGAGCAGTACTTC.

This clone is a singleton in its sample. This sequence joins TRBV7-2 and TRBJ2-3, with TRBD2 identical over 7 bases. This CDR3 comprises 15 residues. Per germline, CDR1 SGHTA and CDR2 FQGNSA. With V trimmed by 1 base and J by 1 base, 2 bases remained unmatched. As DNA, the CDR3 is TGTGCCAGCAGCTTAGTGGCGGGGGGCACAGATACGCAGTATTTT. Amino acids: CASSLVAGGTDTQYF.

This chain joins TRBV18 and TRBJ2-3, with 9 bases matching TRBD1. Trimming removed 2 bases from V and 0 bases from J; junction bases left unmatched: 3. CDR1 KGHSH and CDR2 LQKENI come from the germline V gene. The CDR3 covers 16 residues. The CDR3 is CASSPFDRGSTDTQYF. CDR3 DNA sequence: TGTGCCAGCTCACCATTCGACAGGGGGAGCACAGATACGCAGTATTTT. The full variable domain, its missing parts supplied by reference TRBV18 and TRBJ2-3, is NAGVMQNPRHLVRRRGQEARLRCSPMKGHSHVYWYRQLPEEGLKFMVYLQKENIIDESGMPKERFSAEFPKEGPSILRIQQVVRGDSAAYFCASSPFDRGSTDTQYFGPGTRLTVL.

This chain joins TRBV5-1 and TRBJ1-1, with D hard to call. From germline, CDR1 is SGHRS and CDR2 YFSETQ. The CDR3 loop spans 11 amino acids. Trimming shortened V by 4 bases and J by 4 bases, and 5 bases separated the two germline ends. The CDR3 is CASSPGTEAFF. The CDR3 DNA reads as TGCGCCAGCAGCCCGGGCACTGAAGCTTTCTTT.

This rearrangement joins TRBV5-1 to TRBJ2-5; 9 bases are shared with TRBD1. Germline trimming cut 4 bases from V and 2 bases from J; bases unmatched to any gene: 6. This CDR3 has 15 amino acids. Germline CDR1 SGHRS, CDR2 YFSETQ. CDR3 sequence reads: CASSPGTGIQETQYF. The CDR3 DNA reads TGCGCCAGCAGCCCCGGGACAGGGATACAAGAGACCCAGTACTTC. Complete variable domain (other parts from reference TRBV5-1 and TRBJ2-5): KAGVTQTPRYLIKTRGQQVTLSCSPISGHRSVSWYQQTPGQGLQFLFEYFSETQRNKGNFPGRFSGRQFSNSRSEMNVSTLELGDSALYLCASSPGTGIQETQYFGPGTRLLVL.

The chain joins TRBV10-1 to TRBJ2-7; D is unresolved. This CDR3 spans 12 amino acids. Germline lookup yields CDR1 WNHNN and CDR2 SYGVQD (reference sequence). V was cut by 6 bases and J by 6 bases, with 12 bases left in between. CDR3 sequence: CASRVLSGEQYF. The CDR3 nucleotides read TGCGCCAGCAGAGTCCTGTCCGGCGAGCAGTACTTC.

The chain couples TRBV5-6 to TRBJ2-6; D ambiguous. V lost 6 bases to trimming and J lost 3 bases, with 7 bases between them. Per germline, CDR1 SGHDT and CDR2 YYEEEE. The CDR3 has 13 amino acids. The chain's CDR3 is CASNLGGANVLTF. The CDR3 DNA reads TGTGCCAGCAATCTAGGTGGGGCCAACGTCCTGACTTTC. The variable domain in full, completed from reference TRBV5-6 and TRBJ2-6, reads DAGVTQSPTHLIKTRGQQVTLRCSPKSGHDTVSWYQQALGQGPQFIFQYYEEEERQRGNFPDRFSGHQFPNYSSELNVNALLLGDSALYLCASNLGGANVLTFGAGSRLTVL.

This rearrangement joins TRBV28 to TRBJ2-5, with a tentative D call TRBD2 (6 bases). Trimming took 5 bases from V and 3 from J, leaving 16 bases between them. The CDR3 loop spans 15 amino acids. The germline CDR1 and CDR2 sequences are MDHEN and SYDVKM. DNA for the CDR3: TGTGCCAGCAGTCTCAGTCGGAGGGATAAAGAGACCCAGTACTTC. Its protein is CASSLSRRDKETQYF. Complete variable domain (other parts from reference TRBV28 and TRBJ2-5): DVKVTQSSRYLVKRTGEKVFLECVQDMDHENMFWYRQDPGLGLRLIYFSYDVKMKEKGDIPEGYSVSREKKERFSLILESASTNQTSMYLCASSLSRRDKETQYFGPGTRLLVL.

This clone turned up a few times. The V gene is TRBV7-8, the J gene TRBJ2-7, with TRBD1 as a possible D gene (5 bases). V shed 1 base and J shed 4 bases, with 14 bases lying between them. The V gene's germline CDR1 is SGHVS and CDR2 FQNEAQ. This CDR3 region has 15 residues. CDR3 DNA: TGTGCCAGCAGCTTAGGGGTGGGGTCAGGGTACGAGCAGTACTTC. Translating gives CASSLGVGSGYEQYF.

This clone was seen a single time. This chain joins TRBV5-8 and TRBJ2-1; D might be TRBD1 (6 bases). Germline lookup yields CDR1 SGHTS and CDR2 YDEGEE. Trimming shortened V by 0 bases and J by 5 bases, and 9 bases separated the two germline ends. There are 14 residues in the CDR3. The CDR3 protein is CASSLGTGNNEQFF. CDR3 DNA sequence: TGTGCCAGCAGCTTGGGCACAGGGAACAATGAGCAGTTCTTC.

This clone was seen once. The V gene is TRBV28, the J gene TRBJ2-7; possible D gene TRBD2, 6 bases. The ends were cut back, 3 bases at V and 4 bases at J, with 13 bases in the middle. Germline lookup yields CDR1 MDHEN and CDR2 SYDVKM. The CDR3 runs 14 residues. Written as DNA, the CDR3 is TGTGCCAGCAGTTTTTGGGGAGGTTTGTACGAGCAGTACTTC. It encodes CASSFWGGLYEQYF.

CDR3 loop: CASIMSIDQPQHF. The CDR3 bases are TGTGCCAGCATCATGTCCATAGATCAGCCCCAGCATTTT. The J gene is TRBJ1-5, the V gene TRBV6-6; no definite D call. Germline-derived CDR1 and CDR2 are MNHNY and SVGAGI (reference sequence). The V gene lost 7 bases and the J gene lost 5 bases, with 12 bases spanning the gap. The CDR3 spans 13 residues.